Given below is one T cell receptor (beta chain) in context. In the original analysis: Nucleated cell counts were estimated from reference gene primer amplification. The repertoire was sequenced with immunoSEQ multiplex PCR; TCRdb's copy has only in-frame clones and lacks some. That table furnishes V, J and clone size, whereas the DNA furnished D and trimming. The sample lists 180,000 or so clones, approximately 86% occurring once. This sample is part of a study of blood T cell repertoires in COVID-19. In the study overall: Samples representing acute and convalescent COVID-19 were sourced from the United States, Italy and Spain. In each case, the material was cDNA or gDNA derived from T cells, B-cell-depleted T cells, or PBMCs.

The CDR3 extends over 14 amino acids. Germline assignment: CDR1 LNHDA and CDR2 SQIVND (reference sequence). Between the trimmed V and J ends, which lost 4 bases and 2 bases, there was a span of 11 bases. Sequenced: peripheral blood. This TCR came from a woman aged 80 or over with acute or convalescent COVID-19. V usage is TRBV19 and J usage is TRBJ2-5, with D perhaps matching TRBD1 (5 bases). The DNA of the CDR3 is TGTGCCAGTAGTACGCAGGGTAGTCAAGAGACCCAGTACTTC. The encoded protein is CASSTQGSQETQYF.